The entry below describes one T cell receptor beta chain. Antigen specificity is unknown. These data come from a study of beta chain features in type 1 diabetes. On the study more broadly: Across the samples, some 99 million sorted cells were examined in total. The study's findings and limits: There was a moderate but significant shortening of TCRB CDR3s in all four CD4+ subsets of Type 1 diabetes patients. Junctions at VDJ sites from type 1 diabetes patients had fewer insertions and more deletions. cDNA sequencing could over-represent cells with high TCR expression.

The authors reverse transcribed all of the isolated RNA, so sequencing captured expressed TCRB transcripts. TCRdb keeps only in-frame clones here, not all; method: immunoSEQ multiplex PCR. The sample carries roughly 370,000 clones, approximately 15% recorded once. CDR1 is SGHTA and CDR2 is FQGNSA in the germline V gene. CDR3 length equals 16 residues. The ends lost 7 bases at V and 4 bases at J; junction bases unmatched: 11. The TCR was taken from a man aged 25 to 45 in good health. The specimen sequenced was naive CD4+ T cells from blood. The gene calls are TRBV7-2 and TRBJ2-1; 9 nucleotides agree with TRBD2. CDR3 nucleotide sequence: TGTGCCAGCACCTCCCCAGCGGGAGGAGGTTACAATGAGCAGTTCTTC. This codes for CASTSPAGGGYNEQFF.